The rows below give T cell receptor beta chains drawn from one sample of a study of T cells expressing NK-cell markers. TCRdb reprocessed the 5' RACE reads; each CDR3 protein has one entry and no DNA is given. The sample has roughly 120,000 distinct CDR3 sequences. The sample consisted of blood T cells: a sorted CD56 or NKG2C T cell subset, CD4+ or CD8+ T cells, or bulk PBMC T cells (not recorded which). Source of these receptors: a woman between 18 and 69 years old in good health. Each CDR3 is given with its conserved first and last residue.

J | V | CDR3
TRBJ2-1 | TRBV7-2 | CASSDDRGLQFF
TRBJ1-5 | TRBV15 | CATSRAGSYSNQPQHF
TRBJ2-7 | TRBV6-2/TRBV6-3 | CASRAFSYEQYF
TRBJ2-7 | TRBV28 | CASSLQGPTYEQYF
TRBJ2-3 | TRBV4-1 | CASSHFLSGTDTQYF
TRBJ1-6 | TRBV12-3/TRBV12-4 | CASSPGQGYSPLHF
TRBJ2-2 | TRBV7-3 | CASSPDRVVTGELFF
TRBJ1-6 | TRBV4-3 | CASSQDSSYNSPLHF
TRBJ2-5 | TRBV12-3/TRBV12-4 | CASSWVPRGETQYF
TRBJ2-3 | TRBV6-2/TRBV6-3 | CASSYPGTSGGAPSTDTQYF
TRBJ1-2 | TRBV7-9 | CASSTSPGANYGYTF
TRBJ2-5 | TRBV7-2 | CASSSELAGETQYF
TRBJ1-5 | TRBV29-1 | CSVWTGGNQPQHF
TRBJ2-7 | TRBV9 | CASSVGDSTTYEQYF
TRBJ2-7 | TRBV3-1 | CASSQDRRGYAYEQYF
TRBJ2-2 | TRBV13 | CASSSGLHTGELFF